What follows are 20 T cell receptor beta chains derived from one specimen sequenced in a study of response to subunit inactivated influenza vaccine. TCRdb called the RT-PCR reads again in MiXCR, with one record for every CDR3 protein. Here the sample spans around 790,000 distinct CDR3 sequences, approximately 21% being singletons. The specimen was PBMCs from blood, collected more than 4 days after vaccination. The source is a man between 45 and 60 years old who received an inactivated influenza vaccine.

The chain employs TRBV5-1 and TRBJ2-7; 14 nucleotides agree with TRBD2. CDR1 SGHRS and CDR2 YFSETQ come from the germline V gene. The J segment lost 2 bases and the V segment lost 0 bases, leaving 7 bases of the junction unmatched. The CDR3 loop spans 18 amino acids. The CDR3: CASSLVGPTSGRAYEQYF. Written as DNA, the CDR3 is TGCGCCAGCAGCTTGGTCGGTCCGACTAGCGGGAGGGCCTACGAGCAGTACTTC.

For the CDR3, the DNA is TGCGCCAGCAGCCAAGAATACAGGCTACGAAACACTGAAGCTTTCTTT. It yields the protein CASSQEYRLRNTEAFF. The chain employs TRBV4-3 and TRBJ1-1; tentatively, D is TRBD1 (5 bases). There are 16 residues in the CDR3. V lost 0 bases, J lost 2 bases, and 13 bases lay in between. Per the germline V gene, CDR1 is LGHNA and CDR2 is YSLEER.

This clonotype was counted a few times. The chain carries TRBV12-3 or TRBV12-4 and TRBJ2-3; 7 nucleotides line up with TRBD1. Losses at the gene ends were 6 bases for V and 2 bases for J; bases not matched to a gene: 14. This CDR3 is 17 amino acids long. The CDR3 region is CASSPTSGTELTDTQYF. CDR3 in DNA: TGTGCCAGCAGCCCGACCTCCGGGACAGAACTCACAGATACGCAGTATTTT.

The J gene is TRBJ2-7, the V gene TRBV7-2; no clear D gene. The CDR3 is 13 amino acids. V lost 4 bases and J lost 3, with 10 bases in between. CDR1 SGHTA and CDR2 FQGNSA come from the germline V gene. CDR3 DNA sequence: TGTGCCAGCAGCTCAATACCGAACTACGAGCAGTACTTC. Protein: CASSSIPNYEQYF. Full variable domain (remainder filled in from reference TRBV7-2 and TRBJ2-7): GAGVSQSPSNKVTEKGKDVELRCDPISGHTALYWYRQSLGQGLEFLIYFQGNSAPDKSGLPSDRFSAERTGGSVSTLTIQRTQQEDSAVYLCASSSIPNYEQYFGPGTRLTVT.

V gene TRBV5-1 combines with J gene TRBJ2-3, with 9 bases that match TRBD1. The J segment lost 6 bases and the V segment lost 5 bases, leaving 16 bases of the junction unmatched. Looked up from germline, CDR1 is SGHRS and CDR2 is YFSETQ. The CDR3 has 17 amino acids. CDR3 DNA: TGCGCCAGCAGTCGGGGTCGGGACAGGGTATCCTCCGATACGCAGTATTTT. Amino acids: CASSRGRDRVSSDTQYF.

The chain has TRBV5-1 and TRBJ2-5; D is possibly TRBD1 or TRBD2 (5 bases each). Germline V CDR1 and CDR2: SGHRS, YFSETQ. The CDR3 contains 14 residues. V lost 4 bases and J 2 bases, leaving 12 bases between the germline ends. CDR3 loop: CASSRDPLQETQYF. CDR3 nucleotide sequence: TGCGCCAGCAGCCGGGACCCTTTACAAGAGACCCAGTACTTC.

J is TRBJ2-7 and V is TRBV5-1; possible D gene TRBD1, 5 bases. This CDR3 comprises 19 residues. Germline V gives CDR1 SGHRS, CDR2 YFSETQ. V lost 2 bases, J lost 6 bases, and 30 bases lay in between. CDR3 region: CASSFLVHGIQVPGIEQYF. As DNA, the CDR3 is TGCGCCAGCAGCTTCTTGGTCCACGGAATACAGGTCCCAGGTATCGAGCAGTACTTC.

Only one count was recorded for this clonotype. The chain links TRBV15 to TRBJ2-7, with 9 nucleotides matching TRBD2. The V segment lost 0 bases and the J segment 4 bases; nucleotides outside the gene matches: 16. Germline V gives CDR1 LNHNV, CDR2 YYDKDF (reference sequence). CDR3 size: 19 residues. The CDR3 loop is CATSRDAVVSGRVGYEQYF. Here the CDR3 DNA reads TGTGCCACCAGCAGAGATGCCGTGGTTAGCGGGAGAGTCGGGTACGAGCAGTACTTC.

This clonotype was observed a single time. The chain joins TRBV6-5 to TRBJ2-7, with unresolved D. The CDR3 covers 14 residues. From germline, CDR1 is MNHEY and CDR2 SVGAGI. The V end lost 2 bases, the J end lost 4 bases, and 12 bases lay between the germline ends. CDR3 nucleotide sequence: TGTGCCAGCAGTTACAATGGGCCGGGTTACGAGCAGTACTTC. It codes for CASSYNGPGYEQYF.

This clonotype was counted ten times or more. This rearrangement joins TRBV27 to TRBJ1-2; 10 nucleotides match TRBD1. V lost 5 bases, J lost 8 bases, and 14 bases stayed unmatched. CDR1 and CDR2 (germline): MNHEY, SMNVEV (reference sequence). The CDR3 length is 16 residues. The chain's CDR3 is CASSPIGQGVIRGYTF. The CDR3 DNA reads as TGTGCCAGCAGTCCCATCGGACAGGGGGTGATTCGAGGCTACACCTTC.

The rearrangement uses TRBV12-3 or TRBV12-4 and TRBJ2-3; 8 bases align to TRBD2. V lost 6 bases and J lost 5; bases outside the gene matches: 4. The CDR3 has 13 residues. DNA of the CDR3: TGTGCCAGCAGCGGGAGGGCCCAAGATACGCAGTATTTT. Encoded protein: CASSGRAQDTQYF.

This clonotype has at least ten counts. The chain links TRBV5-1 to TRBJ1-6; TRBD1 aligns across 8 bases. CDR1 SGHRS and CDR2 YFSETQ come from the germline V gene. Trimming took 0 bases from V and 7 from J; bases not matched to a gene: 3. The CDR3 spans 15 residues. CDR3 protein: CASSLERTGNSPLHF. The CDR3 bases are TGCGCCAGCAGCTTGGAGAGGACAGGGAATTCACCCCTCCACTTT.

The rearrangement uses TRBV28 and TRBJ1-2; unclear D gene. The CDR3 has 14 amino acids. Germline V CDR1 and CDR2: MDHEN, SYDVKM. Trimming removed 9 bases at V and 0 bases at J, with 14 bases between. CDR3: CASYRAVANYGYTF. Here the CDR3 DNA reads TGTGCCAGTTACCGGGCCGTAGCTAACTATGGCTACACCTTC.

The V and J genes are TRBV27 and TRBJ1-5; perhaps TRBD1 as D (5 bases). The V end was cut by 4 bases, the J end by 5 bases, with 9 bases between. CDR3 size: 13 residues. Germline values: CDR1 MNHEY, CDR2 SMNVEV (reference sequence). CDR3 sequence reads: CASSWGGDQPQHF. The CDR3 DNA reads TGTGCCAGCAGTTGGGGGGGAGATCAGCCCCAGCATTTT.

This chain uses TRBV10-3 with TRBJ2-2; D unclear. V lost 7 bases and J 0 bases, leaving 9 bases between the germline ends. The germline V gene has CDR1 ENHRY and CDR2 SYGVKD. The CDR3 is 14 residues long. DNA of the CDR3: TGTGCCATCACCGGAGTCACGAACACCGGGGAGCTGTTTTTT. It translates to CAITGVTNTGELFF.

The V call is TRBV18, the J call TRBJ2-3; no clear D. The length of the CDR3 is 14 residues. Germline V gene data show CDR1 as KGHSH and CDR2 as LQKENI. V lost 0 bases, J lost 1 base, and 5 bases lay in between. The CDR3 bases are TGTGCCAGCTCACCACCGTTTGGCACAGATACGCAGTATTTT. Its translation is CASSPPFGTDTQYF.

The chain couples TRBV20-1 to TRBJ2-7; the D is unclear. This CDR3 has 14 residues. Germline values: CDR1 DFQATT, CDR2 SNEGSKA (reference sequence). Trimming took off 3 bases at V and 10 bases at J, with 22 bases between the two ends. The CDR3 DNA sequence: TGCAGTGCTAGTTTCGGCAGAAGTAACTTCCCCCAGTACTTC. It yields the protein CSASFGRSNFPQYF.

The CDR3 here is CASRGDRRTGRYEQYF. As DNA, the CDR3 is TGTGCAAGTCGCGGAGACCGAAGGACGGGCCGGTACGAGCAGTACTTC. The chain uses TRBV12-2 and TRBJ2-7; TRBD2 was called by the table and not checked on the DNA. TRBV12-2 is a recognized pseudogene. The CDR3 is made up of 16 amino acids.

This clonotype was seen a handful of times. This sequence joins TRBV29-1 and TRBJ2-3, with D possibly matching TRBD2 (5 bases). Germline CDR1 SQVTM, CDR2 ANQGSEA. V gave up 7 bases and J gave up 2 bases, with 10 bases separating them. The CDR3 is made up of 12 amino acids. CDR3 in DNA: TGCAGCGCTCCGGACTCCACAGATACGCAGTATTTT. Amino acids: CSAPDSTDTQYF.

The chain couples TRBV6-2 or TRBV6-3 to TRBJ2-5, with D unresolved. The germline V gene has CDR1 MNHEY and CDR2 SVGEGT. The CDR3 is 15 residues long. The V end was cut by 5 bases, the J end by 0 bases, with 13 bases between. This CDR3 is CASSALPQYQETQYF. The CDR3 DNA reads TGTGCCAGCAGTGCACTACCTCAATACCAAGAGACCCAGTACTTC.